These T cell receptor beta chains were read from a single sample in a study of CD8+ T cells in alopecia areata. This table comes from immunoSEQ multiplex PCR, and its TCRdb copy is limited to in-frame clones, with some not included. The sample records more than 95,000 clones, approximately 38% being singletons. Sequencing used CD4+ T cells sorted from blood. These receptors were taken from a human donor with alopecia areata. Both conserved end residues are part of each CDR3. The D gene is left open where the match is weak.

D gene	V gene	J gene	CDR3 protein
.	TRBV10-2	TRBJ2-3	CATKRDSTDTQYF
.	TRBV29-1	TRBJ2-3	CSVVLGADTQYF
.	TRBV14	TRBJ2-3	CASSQGTSGYTQYF
.	TRBV4-3	TRBJ1-2	CASSQVYGANYGYTF
.	TRBV7-9	TRBJ1-2	CASSFLGEPNYGYTF
.	TRBV29-1	TRBJ2-5	CSVRGAPPGVETQYF
TRBD1	TRBV29-1	TRBJ1-2	CSVETRTGRAYGYTF
TRBD1	TRBV5-1	TRBJ2-3	CASSIGQADTQYF
.	TRBV11-2	TRBJ2-7	CASSLAYEQYF
.	TRBV2	TRBJ1-5	CASSSTGTSNQPQHF
.	TRBV28	TRBJ2-5	CASSPKGAEQETQYF
.	TRBV14	TRBJ2-5	CASSHRRQDGETQYF
TRBD1	TRBV13	TRBJ2-7	CASSATDRRRYEQYF
.	TRBV7-9	TRBJ2-1	CASSLGLGDEQFF
.	TRBV7-2	TRBJ2-7	CASSPFDRQVSEQYF
.	TRBV7-2	TRBJ2-7	CASSTALGYEQYF
.	TRBV5-1	TRBJ1-1	CASSPAGVTEAFF
.	TRBV14	TRBJ1-3	CASSQAGISGNTIYF
.	TRBV29-1	TRBJ2-7	CSVGIGGSTYEQYF
.	TRBV29-1	TRBJ1-2	CSVEVGGRGGYGYTF
.	TRBV28	TRBJ2-5	CASRWSLGETQYF
TRBD1	TRBV4-3	TRBJ1-6	CASSQDPGQGGSPLHF
.	TRBV18	TRBJ2-7	CASSPPGSSEQYF
TRBD2	TRBV2	TRBJ2-1	CASSGPSGAYNEQFF
.	TRBV7-9	TRBJ2-5	CASSLSGIRDQYF
TRBD1	TRBV6-5	TRBJ2-1	CASRPGQTTRGEQFF